This T cell receptor beta chain was observed in a study of cytomegalovirus exposure and HLA in healthy donors. About the research overall: A prior analysis found roughly 100 million unique TCR beta sequences from 150 million to 200 million T cells.

PCR used 60 Vbeta primers and 13 Jbeta primers. Only in-frame clones appear in the TCRdb table, and some are missing; sequencing was by immunoSEQ multiplex PCR. The sample lists about 170,000 clones, approximately 70% occurring once. This CDR3 contains 15 residues. Trimming removed 3 bases from V and 3 bases from J; junction bases left unmatched: 8. Germline CDR1 KGHSH, CDR2 LQKENI. Regarding this clone: The target antigen is unknown.

Findings of the study overall: With DRB1 most and HLA-C fewest, TCR association rates differed between HLA loci in a later analysis. Listed as cytomegalovirus-associated were 150 or so TCR beta chains. For cytomegalovirus status, the classifier reportedly gave diagnoses with high specificity and sensitivity.

The chain carries TRBV18 and TRBJ2-7, with TRBD2 matching over 7 bases. The sequenced sample was PBMCs. The receptor's source is a woman aged 18-35 years in good health and CMV-seropositive. The DNA for the CDR3 is TGTGCCAGCTCACCCAGCCATGGGAGGGTCTACGAGCAGTACTTC. Amino acids: CASSPSHGRVYEQYF.